Below are 25 T cell receptor beta chains sequenced from a single sample in a study of blood T cells in healthy people across ages. Sample-barcoded 5' priming and a J-beta primer mix drove a second PCR of roughly 7 to 11 cycles. TCRdb reprocessed the 5' RACE reads with MiXCR, giving one entry per CDR3 protein. The sample shows about 750,000 distinct CDR3 sequences, 53% of them seen only once. The sample consisted of blood. Every receptor here comes from an elderly man in good health.

This clonotype has ten or more counts. The chain employs TRBV29-1 and TRBJ2-7; 8 nucleotides line up with TRBD1. Looked up from germline, CDR1 is SQVTM and CDR2 is ANQGSEA. The length of the CDR3 is 12 residues. Trimming at V came to 4 bases and at J to 4 bases, leaving 3 bases not matched to a gene. The CDR3 DNA follows: TGCAGCGTTGCCCAGGGGGCATACGAGCAGTACTTC. Protein sequence: CSVAQGAYEQYF.

A few counts support this clonotype. The genes are TRBV15 and TRBJ2-1; the D gene is possibly TRBD2 (5 bases). The V gene lost 3 bases and the J gene lost 4 bases, with 10 bases spanning the gap. Germline lookup yields CDR1 LNHNV and CDR2 YYDKDF (reference sequence). This CDR3 has 14 residues. The CDR3 sequence is CATSSGTRYNEQFF. CDR3 DNA: TGTGCCACCAGCAGTGGTACTAGATACAATGAGCAGTTCTTC.

J is TRBJ2-1 and V is TRBV7-7; D is possibly TRBD2 (6 bases). The V and J ends lost 5 bases and 2 bases respectively, with 16 bases between them. Germline loops: CDR1 SSHAT, CDR2 FNYEAQ (reference sequence). CDR3 length equals 16 residues. The CDR3 protein is CASSRLERVPYNEQFF. CDR3 sequence (DNA): TGTGCCAGCAGCCGTCTAGAGCGGGTCCCCTACAATGAGCAGTTCTTC.

V and J are TRBV20-1 and TRBJ2-3; the D gene could be TRBD1 or TRBD2 (5 bases each). Trimming left V 3 bases short and J 0 bases short, with 19 bases between. In germline, CDR1 is DFQATT, CDR2 SNEGSKA (reference sequence). This CDR3 is 17 amino acids long. CDR3: CSARGVRSGTSTDTQYF. DNA of the CDR3: TGCAGTGCTAGGGGGGTCCGGAGCGGAACTAGCACAGATACGCAGTATTTT.

This rearrangement joins TRBV7-9 to TRBJ2-7; 11 nucleotides match TRBD2. In germline, CDR1 is SEHNR, CDR2 FQNEAQ (reference sequence). Losses at the gene ends were 6 bases for V and 7 bases for J; bases not matched to a gene: 11. CDR3 length equals 15 residues. The CDR3 DNA sequence: TGTGCCAGCAGTCCTGAGACTAGCGGGATTGCAGAGCAGTACTTC. Translation gives CASSPETSGIAEQYF.

The rearrangement links TRBV6-6 to TRBJ2-3; TRBD1 aligns across 8 bases. Looked up from germline, CDR1 is MNHNY and CDR2 is SVGAGI (reference sequence). The CDR3 has 14 residues. V trimming: 6 bases; J trimming: 1 base; junction bases outside the gene matches: 3. CDR3 protein: CASRGQGRTDTQYF. CDR3 DNA: TGTGCCAGCAGAGGACAGGGACGCACAGATACGCAGTATTTT.

The chain recombines TRBV5-1 with TRBJ2-7; D unresolved. Trimming took 1 base from V and 0 from J, leaving 5 bases between them. The CDR3 extends over 13 amino acids. The germline CDR1 and CDR2 sequences are SGHRS and YFSETQ. CDR3: CASSLSFSYEQYF. The CDR3 DNA is TGCGCCAGCAGCTTGTCATTCTCCTACGAGCAGTACTTC.

This clonotype has only a few counts. V and J are TRBV6-6 and TRBJ2-5, with 8 nucleotides matching TRBD1. Per the germline V gene, CDR1 is MNHNY and CDR2 is SVGAGI (reference sequence). Trimming removed 6 bases from V and 4 bases from J; junction bases left unmatched: 4. This CDR3 has 13 residues. The CDR3 sequence is CASRTGARETQYF. The DNA for the CDR3 is TGTGCCAGCAGGACAGGGGCCAGAGAGACCCAGTACTTC.

This clonotype was seen a handful of times. The V call is TRBV24-1, the J call TRBJ2-6; the D gene is possibly TRBD2 (6 bases). The V end lost 3 bases, the J end lost 2 bases, and 13 bases lay between the germline ends. The CDR3 length is 17 residues. Germline V CDR1 and CDR2: KGHDR, SFDVKD. The CDR3 DNA reads TGTGCCACCAGTGATCGAAAAGGCGGGACTGGGGCCAACGTCCTGACTTTC. Amino acid sequence: CATSDRKGGTGANVLTF.

The chain uses TRBV10-2 and TRBJ2-7, with unresolved D. Trimming removed 7 bases at V and 0 bases at J, with 13 bases between. The CDR3 consists of 14 residues. Germline V CDR1 and CDR2: WSHSY, SAAADI. Here the CDR3 DNA reads TGCGCCAGCAAATTTGAGGAGAGCTCCTACGAGCAGTACTTC. Protein sequence: CASKFEESSYEQYF.

Concerning this clonotype itself: One end of the junction varies from germline; a read error may be responsible. V gene TRBV7-2 combines with J gene TRBJ1-2; tentative D call: TRBD1 (6 bases). CDR3 size: 14 residues. Germline V gives CDR1 SGHTA, CDR2 FQGNSA. Written as DNA, the CDR3 is TGTGCCAGCACCTTAGATGGGGGCGGCTATGGCTACACCTTC. This sequence encodes CASTLDGGGYGYTF.

The V gene is TRBV5-1, the J gene TRBJ2-7, with 7 bases that match TRBD1. The CDR3 has 14 residues. Trimming cost V 3 bases and J 4 bases; bases outside gene matches: 7. The germline gives CDR1 SGHRS, CDR2 YFSETQ. CDR3 sequence: CASSSGTENYEQYF. As DNA, the CDR3 is TGCGCCAGCAGCTCCGGGACAGAAAATTACGAGCAGTACTTC.

The rearrangement uses TRBV5-1 and TRBJ2-5, with 9 bases lining up with TRBD1. The J call is uncertain, as TRBJ2-7 better fits the DNA end. CDR3 length: 15 residues. Germline V gives CDR1 SGHRS, CDR2 YFSETQ. Here the CDR3 reads CASSFDRGSAYEQYF. The CDR3 region has the DNA TGCGCCAGCAGCTTCGACAGGGGGTCGGCCTACGAGCAGTACTTC.

The CDR3 region is CASRGPSGRSDTQYF. The CDR3 bases are TGTGCCAGCAGAGGTCCTAGCGGGAGGTCTGATACGCAGTATTTT. The genes are TRBV28 and TRBJ2-3; TRBD2 aligns across 11 bases. CDR3 size: 15 residues. Losses at the gene ends were 6 bases for V and 6 bases for J; bases not matched to a gene: 8. Germline V gene data show CDR1 as MDHEN and CDR2 as SYDVKM.

The chain carries TRBV7-3 and TRBJ2-5, with D perhaps being TRBD1 or TRBD2 (5 bases each). The J call may be incorrect, as the DNA end agrees better with TRBJ2-7. This CDR3 has 14 amino acids. Germline CDR1 reads SGHTA; CDR2 reads FQGTGA. The chain's CDR3 is CASSLSAGSNEQYF. In DNA form, the CDR3 reads TGTGCCAGCAGCTTAAGCGCAGGGAGTAACGAGCAGTACTTC.

The chain links TRBV7-6 to TRBJ2-7; TRBD2 matches at 9 bases. This CDR3 spans 17 amino acids. CDR1 SGHVS and CDR2 FNYEAQ come from the germline V gene. Trimming removed 6 bases from V and 6 bases from J; junction bases left unmatched: 18. The CDR3 DNA reads TGTGCCAGCAGTCCTTCCGCGGGAGGGCCTGAGATTGGCGAGCAGTACTTC. Protein sequence: CASSPSAGGPEIGEQYF.

In this sample, this clonotype turned up a few times. CDR3 sequence: CATRDRNTDTQYF. In nucleotides, the CDR3 is TGTGCCACACGGGACAGGAACACAGATACGCAGTATTTT. V gene TRBV10-3 combines with J gene TRBJ2-3; 8 nucleotides align to TRBD1. The CDR3 is 13 residues long. Germline V gene lookup returns CDR1 ENHRY and CDR2 SYGVKD. J was trimmed by 2 bases and V by 10 bases; bases with no gene match: 5.

The rearrangement links TRBV6-1 to TRBJ1-6; weak D call: TRBD1 (5 bases). Germline CDR1 and CDR2: MNHNS and SASEGT. CDR3 size: 16 residues. Deletions cut 4 bases from V and 8 bases from J, with 18 bases between. CDR3 coding DNA: TGTGCCAGCAGTGGTACCCGGGGGTTGATATATTCACCCCTCCACTTT. It translates to CASSGTRGLIYSPLHF.

The rearrangement joins TRBV4-1 to TRBJ2-7, with 7 bases fitting TRBD1. The CDR3 has 15 amino acids. Germline CDR1 MGHRA, CDR2 YSYEKL. Trimming removed 2 bases from V and 5 bases from J; junction bases left unmatched: 9. CDR3 sequence (DNA): TGCGCCAGCAGCCAACAACAGGGGCTTATGGACGAGCAGTACTTC. Its protein product is CASSQQQGLMDEQYF.

The CDR3 DNA follows: TGCGCCAGCAGCCAAGATCGGGGGACCAAAAACATTCAGTACTTC. It encodes CASSQDRGTKNIQYF. The V and J genes are TRBV4-1 and TRBJ2-4; perhaps TRBD2 as D (6 bases). V lost 0 bases and J 2 bases, leaving 8 bases between the germline ends. CDR1 MGHRA and CDR2 YSYEKL come from the germline V gene. The CDR3 has 15 residues.

The rearrangement joins TRBV2 to TRBJ2-4, with D possibly being TRBD1 (6 bases). CDR1 SNHLY and CDR2 FYNNEI come from the germline V gene. The CDR3 has 15 amino acids. V lost 5 bases and J 6 bases, leaving 17 bases between the germline ends. The CDR3 coding sequence is TGTGCCAGCAGTCCCGGGACACCATACCCAAACATTCAGTACTTC. Its protein is CASSPGTPYPNIQYF.

The table lists this clonotype with many counts. V gene TRBV7-9 combines with J gene TRBJ2-1; D gene ambiguous. The germline V gene has CDR1 SEHNR and CDR2 FQNEAQ (reference sequence). Trimming cost V 5 bases and J 2 bases, with 10 bases left between them. This CDR3 is built from 14 residues. CDR3 DNA sequence: TGTGCCAGCAGCCCTCCGGACCCCTACAATGAGCAGTTCTTC. Its protein product is CASSPPDPYNEQFF.

The table lists this clonotype with a few counts. The V and J genes are TRBV25-1 and TRBJ1-5; D uncertain. The V gene's germline CDR1 is MGHDK and CDR2 SYGVNS. Trimming removed 0 bases from V and 2 bases from J, with 5 bases in between. The CDR3 is 14 residues long. CDR3 loop: CASSEYGGNQPQHF. The CDR3 bases are TGTGCCAGCAGTGAATATGGTGGCAATCAGCCCCAGCATTTT.

The gene calls are TRBV6-6 and TRBJ2-7; D not certain. V gave up 8 bases and J gave up 2 bases, with 16 bases separating them. The CDR3 runs to 14 residues. Germline CDR1 and CDR2: MNHNY and SVGAGI (reference sequence). The CDR3 bases are TGTGCCAGCTCCTACATCCCCCAACCCTACGAGCAGTACTTC. As protein: CASSYIPQPYEQYF.

The chain is built from TRBV29-1 and TRBJ2-4, with D perhaps given as TRBD1 or TRBD2 (5 bases each). CDR1 SQVTM and CDR2 ANQGSEA come from the germline V gene. V was trimmed by 7 bases and J by 5 bases, leaving 15 bases between them. The CDR3 covers 13 residues. This CDR3 is CSAGGPVENIQYF. As DNA, the CDR3 is TGCAGCGCTGGGGGACCTGTTGAAAACATTCAGTACTTC.